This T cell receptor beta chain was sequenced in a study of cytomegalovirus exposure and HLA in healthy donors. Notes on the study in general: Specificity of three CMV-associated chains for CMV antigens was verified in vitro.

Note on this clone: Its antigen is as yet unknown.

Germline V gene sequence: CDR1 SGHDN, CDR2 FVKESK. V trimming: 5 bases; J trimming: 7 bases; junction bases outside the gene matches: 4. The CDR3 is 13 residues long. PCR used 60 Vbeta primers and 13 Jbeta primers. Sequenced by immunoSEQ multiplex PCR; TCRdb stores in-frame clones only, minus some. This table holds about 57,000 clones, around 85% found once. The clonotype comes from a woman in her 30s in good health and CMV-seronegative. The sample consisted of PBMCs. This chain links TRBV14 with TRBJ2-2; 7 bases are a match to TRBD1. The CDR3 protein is CASSSQGIGELFF. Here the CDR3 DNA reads TGTGCCAGCAGCTCACAGGGGATCGGGGAGCTGTTTTTT.